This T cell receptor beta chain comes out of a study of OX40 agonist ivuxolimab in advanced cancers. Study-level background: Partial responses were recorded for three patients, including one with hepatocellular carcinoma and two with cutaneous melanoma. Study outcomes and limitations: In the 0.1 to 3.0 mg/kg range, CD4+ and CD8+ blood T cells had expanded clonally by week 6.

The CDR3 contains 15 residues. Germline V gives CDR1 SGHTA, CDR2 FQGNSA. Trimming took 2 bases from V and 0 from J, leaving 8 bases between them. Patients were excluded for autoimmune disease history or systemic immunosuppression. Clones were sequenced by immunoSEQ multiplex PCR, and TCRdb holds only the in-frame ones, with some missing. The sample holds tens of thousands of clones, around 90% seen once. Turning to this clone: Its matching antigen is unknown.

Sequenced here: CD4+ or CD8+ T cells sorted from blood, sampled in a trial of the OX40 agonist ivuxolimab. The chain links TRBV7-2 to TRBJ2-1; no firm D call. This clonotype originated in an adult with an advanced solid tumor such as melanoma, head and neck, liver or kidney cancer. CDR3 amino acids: CASSLYAVSYNEQFF. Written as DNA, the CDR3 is TGTGCCAGCAGCTTATACGCGGTCTCCTACAATGAGCAGTTCTTC. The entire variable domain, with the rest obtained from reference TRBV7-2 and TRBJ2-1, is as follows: GAGVSQSPSNKVTEKGKDVELRCDPISGHTALYWYRQSLGQGLEFLIYFQGNSAPDKSGLPSDRFSAERTGGSVSTLTIQRTQQEDSAVYLCASSLYAVSYNEQFFGPGTRLTVL.